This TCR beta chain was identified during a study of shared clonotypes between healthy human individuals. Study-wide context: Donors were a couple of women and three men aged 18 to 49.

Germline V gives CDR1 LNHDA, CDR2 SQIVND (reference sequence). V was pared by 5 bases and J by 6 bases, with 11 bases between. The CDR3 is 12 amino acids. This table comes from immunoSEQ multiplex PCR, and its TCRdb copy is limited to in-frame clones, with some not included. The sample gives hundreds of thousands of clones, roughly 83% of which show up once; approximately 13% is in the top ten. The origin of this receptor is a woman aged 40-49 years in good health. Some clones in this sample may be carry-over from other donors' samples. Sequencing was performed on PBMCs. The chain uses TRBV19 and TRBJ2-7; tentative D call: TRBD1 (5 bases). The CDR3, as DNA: TGTGCCAGTAGTCGGCAGGGTTTCGAGCAGTACTTC. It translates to CASSRQGFEQYF.